This T cell receptor (beta chain) was sequenced during a study of T cell clusters in autoimmune cytopenias. Study-level findings and limits: The T cell clusters came from computational analysis alone and lack functional validation.

The CDR3 is made up of 13 amino acids. Germline CDR1 reads SGHTA; CDR2 reads FQGNSA. For this clonotype: The antigen remains unidentified.

Some 34,000 genome equivalents of blood DNA were amplified for TRB. Multiplex touch-down PCR amplified TRB using TRB-A and TRB-B pools in one tube. TCRdb re-analyzed the multiplex PCR reads; it lists each CDR3 protein once, without DNA. This sample lists about 3,900 distinct CDR3 sequences; its ten largest clones have roughly 14%. Sequencing input: peripheral blood. The sequence was collected from a human donor with an autoimmune cytopenia or autoimmune hepatitis (not recorded which). V and J are TRBV7-2 and TRBJ2-3; TCRdb's assignment of TRBD1 cannot be checked, as there is no DNA. CDR3 region: CASSPGRADTQYF.